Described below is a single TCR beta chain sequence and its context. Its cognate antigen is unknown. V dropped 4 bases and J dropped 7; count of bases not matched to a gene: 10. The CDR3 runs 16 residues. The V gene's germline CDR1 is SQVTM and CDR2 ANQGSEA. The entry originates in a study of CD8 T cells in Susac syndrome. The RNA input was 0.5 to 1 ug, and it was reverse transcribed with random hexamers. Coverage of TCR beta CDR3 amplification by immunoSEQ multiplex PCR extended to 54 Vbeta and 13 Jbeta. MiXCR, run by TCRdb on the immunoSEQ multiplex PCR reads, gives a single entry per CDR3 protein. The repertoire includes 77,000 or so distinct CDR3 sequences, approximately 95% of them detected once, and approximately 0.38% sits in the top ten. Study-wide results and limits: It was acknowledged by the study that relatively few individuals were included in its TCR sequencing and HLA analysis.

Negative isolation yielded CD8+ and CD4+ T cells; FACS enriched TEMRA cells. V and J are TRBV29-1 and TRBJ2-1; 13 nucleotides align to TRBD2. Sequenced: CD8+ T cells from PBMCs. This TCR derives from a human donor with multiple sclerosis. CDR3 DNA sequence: TGCAGCGTTGTAGGACTAGCGGGAGAACCCCTGAATGAGCAGTTCTTC. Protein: CSVVGLAGEPLNEQFF.